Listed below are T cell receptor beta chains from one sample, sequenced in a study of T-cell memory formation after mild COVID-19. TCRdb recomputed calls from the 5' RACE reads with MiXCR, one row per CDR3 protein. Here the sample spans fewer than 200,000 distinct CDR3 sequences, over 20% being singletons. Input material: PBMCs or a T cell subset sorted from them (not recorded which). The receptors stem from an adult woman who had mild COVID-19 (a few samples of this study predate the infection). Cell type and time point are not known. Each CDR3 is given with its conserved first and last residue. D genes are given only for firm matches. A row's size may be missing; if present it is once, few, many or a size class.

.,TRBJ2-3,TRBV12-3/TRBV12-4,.,CASSLGDFDTQYF,TGTGCCAGCAGTTTAGGAGACTTTGATACGCAGTATTTT
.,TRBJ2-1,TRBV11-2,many,CASSGGSYNEQFF,TGTGCCAGCAGCGGGGGATCCTACAATGAGCAGTTCTTC
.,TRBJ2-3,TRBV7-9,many,CASSLGQTSTDTQYF,TGTGCCAGCAGCCTCGGACAGACTAGCACAGATACGCAGTATTTT
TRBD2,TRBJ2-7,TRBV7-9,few,CASSLNSGGALSEQYF,TGTGCCAGCAGCTTGAATAGCGGGGGGGCACTGAGCGAGCAGTACTTC
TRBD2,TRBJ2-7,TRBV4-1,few,CASSQEPGTSGGSYEQYF,TGCGCCAGCAGCCAGGAACCCGGGACTAGCGGGGGCTCCTACGAGCAGTACTTC
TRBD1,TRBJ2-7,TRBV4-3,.,CASSQDRAGGAYEQYF,TGCGCCAGCAGCCAAGATCGAGCAGGGGGAGCCTACGAGCAGTACTTC
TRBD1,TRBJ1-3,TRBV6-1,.,CASKIGTGTGNTIYF,TGTGCCAGCAAAATCGGGACAGGGACTGGAAACACCATATATTTT
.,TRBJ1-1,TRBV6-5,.,CATGGVGLDTEAFF,TGTGCCACCGGGGGGGTAGGTCTGGACACTGAAGCTTTCTTT
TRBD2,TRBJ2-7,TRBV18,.,CASSPHPLWAGGYEQYF,TGTGCCAGCTCACCACACCCCTTGTGGGCGGGAGGCTACGAGCAGTACTTC
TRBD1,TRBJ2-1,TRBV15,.,CATSRDILQGVDEQFF,TGTGCCACCAGCAGAGATATTTTACAGGGGGTCGATGAGCAGTTCTTC
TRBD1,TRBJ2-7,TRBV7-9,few,CASSKGQLYEQYF,TGTGCCAGCAGCAAGGGACAGCTCTACGAGCAGTACTTC
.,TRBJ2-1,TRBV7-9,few,CASSLVGGARAVLYNEQFF,TGTGCCAGCAGCTTAGTGGGCGGAGCTAGAGCGGTTCTTTACAATGAGCAGTTCTTC
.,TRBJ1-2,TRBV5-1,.,CASSLANGYYGYTF,TGCGCCAGCAGCTTGGCAAACGGGTACTATGGCTACACCTTC
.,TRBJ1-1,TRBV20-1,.,CSAMTELNTEAFF,TGCAGTGCTATGACGGAACTGAACACTGAAGCTTTCTTT
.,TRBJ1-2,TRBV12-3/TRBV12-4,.,CASSHDSYGYTF,TGTGCCAGCAGTCATGACAGTTATGGCTACACCTTC
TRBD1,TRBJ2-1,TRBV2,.,CASRQQGANEQFF,TGTGCCAGCAGGCAACAGGGGGCGAATGAGCAGTTCTTC
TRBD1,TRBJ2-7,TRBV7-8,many,CASSFRGPSYEQYF,TGTGCCAGCAGCTTTAGGGGGCCTTCCTACGAGCAGTACTTC
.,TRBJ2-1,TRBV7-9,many,CASSPAEGDYNEQFF,TGTGCCAGCAGCCCCGCAGAAGGGGACTACAATGAGCAGTTCTTC
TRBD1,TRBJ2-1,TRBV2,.,CASSWSGGTSYNEQFF,TGTGCCAGCAGTTGGTCAGGGGGCACCTCCTACAATGAGCAGTTCTTC
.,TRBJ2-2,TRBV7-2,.,CASSLGGIPGVGFDGELFF,TGTGCCAGCAGCTTAGGGGGAATACCCGGAGTGGGGTTTGACGGGGAGCTGTTTTTT
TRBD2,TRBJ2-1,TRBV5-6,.,CASSFGAGEPYNEQFF,TGTGCCAGCAGCTTCGGAGCGGGGGAACCCTACAATGAGCAGTTCTTC
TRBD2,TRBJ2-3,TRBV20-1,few,CSAVFSGRSTDTQYF,TGCAGTGCTGTTTTTAGCGGGAGAAGCACAGATACGCAGTATTTT
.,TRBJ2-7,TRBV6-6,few,CASNPFNDGTYEQYF,TGTGCCAGCAACCCTTTCAACGACGGAACCTACGAGCAGTACTTC
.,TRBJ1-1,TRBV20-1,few,CSANRDPAEAFF,TGCAGTGCCAACCGAGACCCAGCCGAAGCTTTCTTT
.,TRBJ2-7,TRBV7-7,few,CASSPSGVYEQYF,TGTGCCAGCAGCCCCTCTGGGGTCTACGAGCAGTACTTC
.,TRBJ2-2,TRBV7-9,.,CASSLVTPNTGELFF,TGTGCCAGCAGCTTAGTTACCCCGAACACCGGGGAGCTGTTTTTT